These T cell receptor beta chains were read from a single sample in a study of T cell responses to AZD1222 COVID-19 vaccine. TCRdb's table, derived via immunoSEQ multiplex PCR, lists solely in-frame clones and lacks some. The table shows more than 120,000 clones, with approximately 89% occurring only once. Source: peripheral blood, taken 28 days after the second AZD1222 dose. The receptors derive from an adult who received the AZD1222 COVID-19 vaccine. Both conserved end residues are part of each CDR3. The D gene is left open where the match is weak. Size tells how often a clone was seen (once, few, many) or the class of an expanded clone, and some rows leave it out.

-,once,TRBJ2-3,TRBV9,CASSPEGGTDTQYF,TGTGCCAGCAGCCCCGAGGGGGGTACAGATACGCAGTATTTT
TRBD1,-,TRBJ2-2,TRBV4-3,CASSAQGGYTGELFF,TGCGCCAGCAGCGCACAGGGGGGTTATACCGGGGAGCTGTTTTTT
TRBD2,-,TRBJ2-7,TRBV9,CASSATGSGRAGEQYF,TGTGCCAGCAGCGCAACCGGATCGGGGAGGGCCGGGGAGCAGTACTTC
-,-,TRBJ1-4,TRBV7-2,CASSSDAMKRLFF,TGTGCCAGCAGCTCCGACGCGATGAAAAGGTTGTTTTTT
-,-,TRBJ1-5,TRBV19,CASSIMGQNNQPQHF,TGTGCCAGTAGTATTATGGGTCAGAACAATCAGCCCCAGCATTTT
-,-,TRBJ2-7,TRBV30,CAWTVSLYSYEQYF,TGTGCCTGGACCGTATCACTGTACTCCTACGAGCAGTACTTC
-,-,TRBJ1-1,TRBV29-1,CSVELQDSTEAFF,TGCAGCGTTGAACTCCAGGACAGCACTGAAGCTTTCTTT
-,-,TRBJ1-5,TRBV7-6,CASSLGADQPQHF,TGTGCCAGCAGCTTAGGGGCGGATCAGCCCCAGCATTTT
TRBD2,-,TRBJ2-7,TRBV19,CASSIGLAGVYEQYF,TGTGCCAGTAGTATCGGACTAGCGGGAGTCTACGAGCAGTACTTC
TRBD1,-,TRBJ2-3,TRBV27,CATDLTGGRSTDTQYF,TGTGCCACCGACCTTACAGGGGGCCGGTCCACAGATACGCAGTATTTT
-,-,TRBJ2-5,TRBV6-5,CASSYSSPPVGTQYF,TGTGCCAGCAGTTACTCCTCACCCCCGGTAGGGACCCAGTACTTC
-,-,TRBJ1-4,TRBV9,CASSVEGGPREKLFF,TGTGCCAGCAGCGTAGAGGGGGGGCCGCGTGAAAAACTGTTTTTT
-,-,TRBJ1-5,TRBV30,CAAQARGGQPQHF,TGTGCCGCCCAAGCCAGGGGAGGACAGCCCCAGCATTTT
-,-,TRBJ1-2,TRBV9,CASSPRANYGYTF,TGTGCCAGCAGCCCTCGGGCCAACTATGGCTACACCTTC
-,-,TRBJ2-2,TRBV7-7,CASSLGQDTGELFF,TGTGCCAGCAGCTTAGGACAGGACACCGGGGAGCTGTTTTTT
-,-,TRBJ1-5,TRBV21-1,CASTPEGDSNQPQHF,TGTGCCAGCACCCCAGAGGGAGATAGCAATCAGCCCCAGCATTTT
TRBD1,once,TRBJ1-4,TRBV19,CASSRQGGTNEKLFF,TGTGCCAGTAGTAGACAGGGGGGCACTAATGAAAAACTGTTTTTT
-,-,TRBJ2-7,TRBV11-3,CASSTTTRTEYEQYF,TGTGCCAGCAGCACCACCACCCGGACGGAATACGAGCAGTACTTC
-,-,TRBJ1-2,TRBV4-2,CASSQDGTGYTF,TGTGCCAGCAGCCAAGATGGAACGGGCTACACCTTC
-,-,TRBJ2-3,TRBV4-1,CASSHIGLSTDTQYF,TGCGCCAGCAGCCACATCGGACTTAGCACAGATACGCAGTATTTT
TRBD2,-,TRBJ2-1,TRBV7-9,CASSLLVASGSYRNEQFF,TGTGCCAGCAGCTTATTAGTGGCTAGCGGGAGTTACCGTAATGAGCAGTTCTTC
-,-,TRBJ1-5,TRBV10-2,CASSYGPGLNSNQPQHF,TGCGCCAGCAGCTACGGACCGGGACTCAATAGCAATCAGCCCCAGCATTTT
TRBD1,-,TRBJ2-1,TRBV7-9,CASTHPGTGGINEQFF,TGTGCCAGCACCCACCCCGGGACAGGGGGCATAAATGAGCAGTTCTTC
TRBD1,-,TRBJ2-7,TRBV19,CATSPGQGGYEQYF,TGTGCCACTTCCCCAGGACAGGGCGGCTACGAGCAGTACTTC
-,-,TRBJ1-6,TRBV6-6,CASSRQEGEMRSPLHF,TGTGCCAGCAGTAGGCAAGAGGGGGAAATGAGATCACCCCTCCACTTT
TRBD2,-,TRBJ2-1,TRBV2,CASIGLAGGNEQFF,TGTGCCAGCATTGGACTAGCGGGAGGCAATGAGCAGTTCTTC
-,-,TRBJ2-7,TRBV6-5,CASSRRTDSSYEQYF,TGTGCCAGCAGTCGAAGGACAGACAGCTCCTACGAGCAGTACTTC
TRBD2,-,TRBJ2-7,TRBV5-4,CASSSLAGDYEQYF,TGTGCCAGCAGCTCACTAGCGGGAGATTACGAGCAGTACTTC
-,-,TRBJ2-3,TRBV24-1,CATSDPTGQTTDTQYF,TGTGCCACCAGTGACCCGACAGGACAAACCACAGATACGCAGTATTTT
-,-,TRBJ1-1,TRBV20-1,CSAMGGGLSFF,TGCAGTGCTATGGGCGGAGGTCTATCTTTCTTT
TRBD1,-,TRBJ1-2,TRBV5-5,CASSSPQGARGYTF,TGTGCCAGCAGCTCCCCGCAGGGGGCGCGTGGCTACACCTTC
-,-,TRBJ2-5,TRBV11-2,CASSLIRLAQETQYF,TGTGCCAGCAGCTTAATACGGCTAGCCCAAGAGACCCAGTACTTC
-,-,TRBJ2-2,TRBV28,CASSPSIYTGELFF,TGTGCCAGCAGCCCAAGCATTTACACCGGGGAGCTGTTTTTT
-,-,TRBJ1-1,TRBV15,CATSRAARGFSTEAFF,TGTGCCACCAGCAGGGCGGCCAGGGGATTTAGCACTGAAGCTTTCTTT
-,-,TRBJ1-6,TRBV2,CASSEGQAYSPLHF,TGTGCCAGCAGTGAAGGACAGGCATATTCACCCCTCCACTTT
TRBD2,once,TRBJ2-7,TRBV6-2/TRBV6-3,CASSYSISSGTYEQYF,TGTGCCAGCAGTTACTCGATTTCTAGCGGGACCTACGAGCAGTACTTC
-,few,TRBJ2-7,TRBV27,CASSSLYEQYF,TGTGCCAGCAGTTCGTTGTACGAGCAGTACTTC
-,-,TRBJ1-2,TRBV7-9,CASSLFTGNPYGYTF,TGTGCCAGCAGCTTATTTACGGGCAATCCCTATGGCTACACCTTC
-,-,TRBJ2-1,TRBV2,CASSEPSNEQFF,TGTGCCAGCAGTGAACCGTCAAATGAGCAGTTCTTC
TRBD1,-,TRBJ2-3,TRBV5-4,CASSYRQGVTDTQYF,TGTGCCAGCAGTTACAGACAGGGAGTCACAGATACGCAGTATTTT
TRBD1,-,TRBJ2-7,TRBV19,CASSLRTGGRFGEQYF,TGTGCCAGTAGTCTCCGGACAGGGGGCCGTTTCGGCGAGCAGTACTTC
TRBD1,-,TRBJ2-7,TRBV24-1,CATEGYRQGSEQYF,TGTGCCACAGAGGGTTACCGACAGGGATCAGAGCAGTACTTC
TRBD1,many,TRBJ1-3,TRBV6-2/TRBV6-3,CASSYDSEGAPPDF,TGTGCCAGCAGTTACGACTCAGAGGGGGCCCCTCCGGATTTT
-,-,TRBJ2-3,TRBV4-2,CASSQETESTDTQYF,TGTGCCAGCAGCCAAGAGACCGAGAGCACAGATACGCAGTATTTT
-,-,TRBJ1-1,TRBV18,CASSPDSHEGTEAFF,TGTGCCAGCTCGCCGGACAGCCACGAGGGCACTGAAGCTTTCTTT
TRBD2,-,TRBJ2-7,TRBV28,CASIGPGGEQYF,TGTGCCAGCATCGGACCGGGGGGCGAGCAGTACTTC
TRBD1,-,TRBJ2-5,TRBV7-9,CASSLTGQGQETQYF,TGTGCCAGCAGCTTGACGGGACAGGGGCAGGAGACCCAGTACTTC
-,-,TRBJ2-1,TRBV19,CASRRRAGGGRNEQFF,TGTGCCAGTAGACGGAGAGCGGGCGGGGGCAGGAATGAGCAGTTCTTC
-,-,TRBJ2-6,TRBV4-3,CASSPGGDSGANVLTF,TGCGCCAGCAGCCCGGGGGGCGACTCTGGGGCCAACGTCCTGACTTTC
-,-,TRBJ1-5,TRBV6-1,CASSEGGDNQPQHF,TGTGCCAGCAGTGAAGGGGGGGACAATCAGCCCCAGCATTTT
TRBD1,-,TRBJ1-2,TRBV4-1,CASSQTDRGTYGYTF,TGCGCCAGCAGCCAAACAGACAGGGGGACCTATGGCTACACCTTC
-,-,TRBJ1-4,TRBV27,CASWRSTNEKLFF,TGTGCCAGCTGGCGTTCAACTAATGAAAAACTGTTTTTT